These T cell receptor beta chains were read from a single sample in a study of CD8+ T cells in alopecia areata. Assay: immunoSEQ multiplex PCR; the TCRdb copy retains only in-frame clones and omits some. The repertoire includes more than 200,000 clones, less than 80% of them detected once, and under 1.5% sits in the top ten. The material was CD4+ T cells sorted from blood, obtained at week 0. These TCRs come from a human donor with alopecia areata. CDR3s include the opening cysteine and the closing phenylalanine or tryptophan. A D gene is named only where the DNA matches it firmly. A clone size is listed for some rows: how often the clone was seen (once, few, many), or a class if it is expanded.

cdr3_nt: TGTGCCTGGAGTGTTGGGCAGGGTGGCACAGATACGCAGTATTTT
cdr3_aa: CAWSVGQGGTDTQYF
clone_size: NA
d_call: NA
v_call: TRBV30
j_call: TRBJ2-3

cdr3_nt: TGTGCCTGGGGTAGGGGGACTGAAGCTTTCTTT
cdr3_aa: CAWGRGTEAFF
clone_size: once
d_call: NA
v_call: TRBV30
j_call: TRBJ1-1

cdr3_nt: TGTGCCAGCTCACCAAAGGATTTGCGGGAGCAGTACTTC
cdr3_aa: CASSPKDLREQYF
clone_size: NA
d_call: NA
v_call: TRBV18
j_call: TRBJ2-7

cdr3_nt: TGTGCCTGGAGTGGCGGGTTTAATTCACCCCTCCACTTT
cdr3_aa: CAWSGGFNSPLHF
clone_size: NA
d_call: NA
v_call: TRBV30
j_call: TRBJ1-6

cdr3_nt: TGTGCCACCAGCAGAGCGTTTGGCACCCAGTACTTC
cdr3_aa: CATSRAFGTQYF
clone_size: NA
d_call: NA
v_call: TRBV15
j_call: TRBJ2-5

cdr3_nt: TGCGCCAGCAAGTTAGCGGTGAACACTGAAGCTTTCTTT
cdr3_aa: CASKLAVNTEAFF
clone_size: NA
d_call: NA
v_call: TRBV5-1
j_call: TRBJ1-1

cdr3_nt: TGTGCCTGGAGTGTAGTGGAAAACACTGAAGCTTTCTTT
cdr3_aa: CAWSVVENTEAFF
clone_size: few
d_call: NA
v_call: TRBV30
j_call: TRBJ1-1

cdr3_nt: TGCGCCAGCAGCTTTATTAGCGGGACCCGCCAAGAGACCCAGTACTTC
cdr3_aa: CASSFISGTRQETQYF
clone_size: NA
d_call: TRBD2
v_call: TRBV5-1
j_call: TRBJ2-5

cdr3_nt: TGTGCCAGCAGTTACGTCAAGGGGGCCAGGGAGACCCAGTACTTC
cdr3_aa: CASSYVKGARETQYF
clone_size: NA
d_call: TRBD1
v_call: TRBV6-6
j_call: TRBJ2-5

cdr3_nt: TGTGCCAGCAGGTCGACAGGGAGGGAGGAAAAACTGTTTTTT
cdr3_aa: CASRSTGREEKLFF
clone_size: few
d_call: TRBD1
v_call: TRBV7-9
j_call: TRBJ1-4

cdr3_nt: TGTGCCATCAGCACGAACAGGGTTGGGACCGGGGAGCTGTTTTTT
cdr3_aa: CAISTNRVGTGELFF
clone_size: NA
d_call: NA
v_call: TRBV10-3
j_call: TRBJ2-2

cdr3_nt: TGTGCCAGCAGCTTCCCAGGGCCTGATACGCAGTATTTT
cdr3_aa: CASSFPGPDTQYF
clone_size: NA
d_call: NA
v_call: TRBV5-6
j_call: TRBJ2-3

cdr3_nt: TGTGCCTGGGATACAGGAGTGGGTGTGGAAAAACTGTTTTTT
cdr3_aa: CAWDTGVGVEKLFF
clone_size: once
d_call: NA
v_call: TRBV30
j_call: TRBJ1-4

cdr3_nt: TGTGCCAGCAGCTTGAAAGTCATCAGGGAGCTGTTTTTT
cdr3_aa: CASSLKVIRELFF
clone_size: NA
d_call: NA
v_call: TRBV5-6
j_call: TRBJ2-2